One and the same sample provided the 13 T cell receptor beta chains below, sequenced in a study of blood T cells in healthy people across ages. Then a second PCR, running roughly 6 to 11 cycles, was carried out with a sample-barcoded 5' primer and a J-beta primer mix. TCRdb re-analysed the 5' RACE reads in MiXCR, keeping a single row per CDR3 protein. The sample shows about 570,000 distinct CDR3 sequences, roughly a quarter of them seen only once. Sequencing was performed on blood. These receptor sequences come from a woman in her 70s in good health.

The chain joins TRBV29-1 to TRBJ2-1; 12 bases align to TRBD2. CDR1 is SQVTM, CDR2 ANQGSEA, per germline. The CDR3 is 14 residues long. The trim removed 3 bases at V and 9 bases at J, leaving 6 bases unmatched. The CDR3 region is CSVELAGGPGEQFF. The CDR3 DNA reads TGCAGCGTTGAGCTAGCGGGGGGGCCGGGTGAGCAGTTCTTC.

The J gene is TRBJ1-5, the V gene TRBV27; perhaps TRBD1 as D (5 bases). The CDR3 runs 14 residues. Germline-derived CDR1 and CDR2 are MNHEY and SMNVEV (reference sequence). Trimming stripped 8 bases from V and 4 bases from J, with 15 bases between. DNA for the CDR3: TGTGCCAGCGGCCGACACTGGGGGAATCAGCCCCAGCATTTT. Translated, it gives CASGRHWGNQPQHF.

This clonotype appeared a few times. The rearrangement joins TRBV6-4 to TRBJ2-7; D remains ambiguous. Trimming pared 8 bases from V and 0 bases from J, leaving 11 bases between. The germline V gene encodes CDR1 MRHNA and CDR2 SNTAGT. The CDR3 totals 13 residues. CDR3 residues: CASGSGFSYEQYF. CDR3 sequence (DNA): TGTGCCAGCGGAAGTGGGTTCTCCTACGAGCAGTACTTC.

The V gene is TRBV10-3, the J gene TRBJ2-6; 9 nucleotides align to TRBD1. The CDR3 has 18 amino acids. The germline CDR1 and CDR2 sequences are ENHRY and SYGVKD. Germline trimming cut 2 bases from V and 1 base from J; bases unmatched to any gene: 6. CDR3 loop: CAISEKTGGVSGANVLTF. The CDR3 DNA sequence: TGTGCCATCAGTGAGAAGACAGGGGGAGTATCTGGGGCCAACGTCCTGACTTTC.

The chain has TRBV5-1 and TRBJ1-1; perhaps TRBD1 as D (6 bases). Germline CDR1 and CDR2: SGHRS and YFSETQ. V dropped 4 bases and J dropped 1 base, with 11 bases sitting between them. The CDR3 extends over 14 amino acids. The chain's CDR3 is CASSVGQPNTEAFF. CDR3 in DNA: TGCGCCAGCAGCGTAGGACAGCCGAACACTGAAGCTTTCTTT.

A word on this clonotype: This clone may be a read error of a much larger clone one base away. This rearrangement joins TRBV7-8 to TRBJ1-6; 8 bases line up with TRBD1. CDR3 length: 15 amino acids. In germline, CDR1 is SGHVS, CDR2 FQNEAQ. V was clipped by 5 bases and J by 8 bases; unmatched bases: 8. The DNA for the CDR3 is TGTGCCAGCAGCCCGTTACAGGGGGGGCATTCACCCCTCCACTTT. Translated, it gives CASSPLQGGHSPLHF. The full variable domain, in which reference TRBV7-8 and TRBJ1-6 provide the parts outside the CDR3, is GAGVSQSPRYKVAKRGQDVALRCDPISGHVSLFWYQQALGQGPEFLTYFQNEAQLDKSGLPSDRFFAERPEGSVSTLKIQRTQQEDSAVYLCASSPLQGGHSPLHFGNGTRLTVT.

The chain recombines TRBV19 with TRBJ2-3, with 13 positions matching TRBD2. Trimming removed 4 bases from V and 3 bases from J; junction bases left unmatched: 7. The CDR3 has 17 amino acids. CDR1 is LNHDA, CDR2 SQIVND, per germline (reference sequence). The chain's CDR3 is CASSKEETSGGTDTQYF. In nucleotides, the CDR3 is TGTGCCAGTAGTAAGGAAGAGACTAGCGGGGGGACAGATACGCAGTATTTT.

This clonotype has just a few counts. The gene calls are TRBV5-1 and TRBJ2-3; D call uncertain. The CDR3 consists of 14 residues. Germline V lookup: CDR1 SGHRS, CDR2 YFSETQ. V dropped 0 bases and J dropped 5 bases, with 10 bases sitting between them. The CDR3 loop is CASSLGGLGDTQYF. Written as DNA, the CDR3 is TGCGCCAGCAGCTTGGGTGGCTTGGGAGATACGCAGTATTTT.

The rearrangement joins TRBV12-3 or TRBV12-4 to TRBJ2-5; D may be TRBD1 (6 bases). Trimming removed 6 bases at V and 1 base at J, with 12 bases between. The CDR3 has 14 amino acids. The CDR3 DNA reads TGTGCCAGCAGCTCCGGACAGATCCAAGAGACCCAGTACTTC. Amino acid sequence: CASSSGQIQETQYF.

This clonotype was seen more than once but under ten times. The V and J genes are TRBV10-3 and TRBJ2-5; the D is unclear. The CDR3 length is 13 residues. The germline gives CDR1 ENHRY, CDR2 SYGVKD. V lost 2 bases and J 4 bases, leaving 8 bases between the germline ends. The CDR3 nucleotides are TGTGCCATCAGTGAGACCGCCGGAGAGACCCAGTACTTC. This sequence encodes CAISETAGETQYF.

Concerning this clonotype: As the CDR3 is not closed by the conserved phenylalanine or tryptophan, this likely results from a read error. The chain recombines TRBV7-2 with TRBJ2-3; possibly TRBD1 for D (6 bases). Germline assignment: CDR1 SGHTA and CDR2 FQGNSA. The V gene lost 0 bases and the J gene lost 0 bases, with 22 bases spanning the gap. The CDR3 sequence is 20 residues long. CDR3 DNA: TGTGCCAGCAGCTTAGCAGTGACACTTGGGACAAAGTCTAGCACAGATACGCAGTATCTT. Its protein is CASSLAVTLGTKSSTDTQYL.

This clonotype was observed a handful of times. This sequence joins TRBV20-1 and TRBJ1-4, with D uncertain. CDR3 size: 14 residues. V was trimmed by 5 bases and J by 5 bases, leaving 15 bases between them. Germline CDR1 and CDR2: DFQATT and SNEGSKA (reference sequence). CDR3 bases: TGCAGTGCTCCGGCGCAGGCGTCGAATGAAAAACTGTTTTTT. It translates to CSAPAQASNEKLFF.

This sequence joins TRBV28 and TRBJ2-7, with TRBD1 identical over 8 bases. The CDR3 length is 12 residues. V was clipped by 6 bases and J by 8 bases; unmatched bases: 6. CDR1 is MDHEN, CDR2 SYDVKM, per germline. The CDR3 DNA reads TGTGCCAGCAGCCGAGGACAGGGAAAGCAGTACTTC. It specifies CASSRGQGKQYF.